The 16 T cell receptor beta chains below come from one sample, sequenced in a study of cytomegalovirus exposure and HLA in healthy donors. Vbeta (60) and Jbeta (13) primers were used in the PCR. The data were produced by immunoSEQ multiplex PCR, yet TCRdb's version contains in-frame clones alone and is incomplete. The profile covers around 33,000 clones, with about 72% appearing a single time and about 8% taken by the ten largest. The sequenced material came from PBMCs. These receptors originate from a woman aged 25 to 39 in good health and CMV-seropositive.

The chain is built from TRBV7-6 and TRBJ1-1; 7 nucleotides match TRBD1. Germline trimming cut 5 bases from V and 5 bases from J; bases unmatched to any gene: 11. This CDR3 is built from 15 residues. The V gene's germline CDR1 is SGHVS and CDR2 FNYEAQ. The CDR3 region is CASSLRKGAETEAFF. The CDR3 DNA sequence: TGTGCCAGCAGCCTCCGTAAGGGGGCGGAGACTGAAGCTTTCTTT.

V is TRBV6-4 and J is TRBJ2-1; 9 bases match TRBD2. The V gene end was trimmed by 5 bases and the J gene end by 4 bases; junction bases not matched to a gene: 6. This CDR3 is 15 amino acids long. Looked up from germline, CDR1 is MRHNA and CDR2 is SNTAGT. CDR3 region: CASSSTSGGYNEQFF. The CDR3, as DNA: TGTGCCAGCAGTTCGACTAGCGGCGGTTACAATGAGCAGTTCTTC.

This clone showed up just once. The chain links TRBV19 to TRBJ1-2; possible D gene TRBD1, 5 bases. Germline CDR1 LNHDA, CDR2 SQIVND (reference sequence). CDR3 length: 13 amino acids. With 0 bases removed from V and 3 bases from J, the gap between germline ends came to 5 bases. The CDR3 here is CASSIDRDYGYTF. The CDR3 region has the DNA TGTGCCAGTAGTATAGACAGGGACTATGGCTACACCTTC.

The chain has TRBV6-5 and TRBJ1-2; D might be TRBD1 (5 bases). The germline V and J ends were trimmed by 0 bases and 0 bases, with 11 bases remaining between them. The germline CDR1 and CDR2 sequences are MNHEY and SVGAGI. This CDR3 has 16 residues. CDR3 bases: TGTGCCAGCAGTTACTCGAACAGGCTAGCTAACTATGGCTACACCTTC. Translated, it gives CASSYSNRLANYGYTF.

The chain couples TRBV5-1 to TRBJ2-6; 7 nucleotides line up with TRBD1. This CDR3 region has 17 residues. Trimming took 7 bases from V and 1 from J; bases not matched to a gene: 11. Germline V gene data show CDR1 as SGHRS and CDR2 as YFSETQ. CDR3 loop: CASRGSTGWSGANVLTF. CDR3 DNA sequence: TGCGCCAGCCGCGGATCGACAGGGTGGTCTGGGGCCAACGTCCTGACTTTC.

This clone occurred a few times. V gene TRBV11-3 combines with J gene TRBJ2-1; 9 bases match TRBD2. CDR3 length: 18 amino acids. Germline V gene data show CDR1 as SGHNT and CDR2 as YENEEA. V gave up 0 bases and J gave up 6 bases; unmatched junction bases: 12. DNA of the CDR3: TGTGCCAGCAGCTTAGATCAGGGGGGGACTAGCAGACTCAATGAGCAGTTCTTC. It codes for CASSLDQGGTSRLNEQFF.

The chain links TRBV10-3 to TRBJ2-1; 8 bases map to TRBD1. The CDR3 is 19 amino acids. V shed 7 bases, J shed 0 bases, and the junction held 17 bases outside the gene matches. Germline V gene lookup returns CDR1 ENHRY and CDR2 SYGVKD. The CDR3, as DNA: TGTGCCATCAAGTATGAGGGGACAGGCGCCGGGAGCTCCTACAATGAGCAGTTCTTC. Translating it yields CAIKYEGTGAGSSYNEQFF.

The CDR3 loop reads CASSPRTANYGYTF. The CDR3 region has the DNA TGCGCCAGCAGCCCCCGGACAGCTAACTATGGCTACACCTTC. This chain links TRBV5-1 with TRBJ1-2, with a weak D call TRBD1 (6 bases). V gave up 4 bases and J gave up 0 bases, with 10 bases separating them. The CDR3 totals 14 residues. Germline CDR1 is SGHRS and CDR2 is YFSETQ.

The chain uses TRBV20-1 and TRBJ2-5; no clear D gene. V lost 6 bases and J 3 bases, leaving 5 bases between the germline ends. Germline-derived CDR1 and CDR2 are DFQATT and SNEGSKA (reference sequence). This CDR3 region has 10 residues. The CDR3 DNA reads as TGCAGTGCAGACAAAGAGACCCAGTACTTC. Its translation is CSADKETQYF.

The rearrangement joins TRBV5-6 to TRBJ1-2, with 7 bases matching TRBD1. V lost 2 bases, J lost 4 bases, and 2 bases stayed unmatched. CDR3 length: 13 residues. CDR1 is SGHDT, CDR2 YYEEEE, per germline. The CDR3 DNA follows: TGTGCCAGCAGCTTAAACAGGGGCTATGGCTACACCTTC. Its translation is CASSLNRGYGYTF.

V usage is TRBV19 and J usage is TRBJ1-4, with TRBD1 matching 8 bases. J lost 8 bases, V lost 8 bases, and 7 bases had no gene match. From germline, CDR1 is LNHDA and CDR2 SQIVND (reference sequence). The CDR3 length is 13 residues. The CDR3 region is CASGQGAGEKLFF. In DNA form, the CDR3 reads TGTGCCAGTGGTCAGGGGGCGGGAGAAAAACTGTTTTTT.

The table lists this clone with a count of one. J is TRBJ2-1 and V is TRBV19; perhaps TRBD2 as D (6 bases). Trimming cost V 5 bases and J 3 bases, with 14 bases left between them. This CDR3 has 15 amino acids. The germline gives CDR1 LNHDA, CDR2 SQIVND (reference sequence). DNA of the CDR3: TGTGCCAGTAGTCCCTTTGCGGGGAACTACAATGAGCAGTTCTTC. Amino acids: CASSPFAGNYNEQFF.

The chain uses TRBV28 and TRBJ2-1; D is uncertain. The CDR3 extends over 12 amino acids. Looked up from germline, CDR1 is MDHEN and CDR2 is SYDVKM. Trimming removed 3 bases from V and 5 bases from J, with 5 bases in between. For the CDR3, the DNA is TGTGCCAGCAGTTTCTTTAACAATGAGCAGTTCTTC. Encoded protein: CASSFFNNEQFF.

In this sample, this clone turned up a few times. The chain carries TRBV10-2 and TRBJ1-5; D gene unclear. Germline CDR1 is WSHSY and CDR2 is SAAADI. V lost 3 bases and J 4 bases, leaving 19 bases between the germline ends. The CDR3 runs 17 residues. The CDR3 region is CASSEIRGVRGNQPQHF. CDR3 DNA: TGCGCCAGCAGTGAAATACGCGGGGTTCGAGGGAATCAGCCCCAGCATTTT.

The chain combines TRBV7-9 with TRBJ1-1; D perhaps matches TRBD1 (6 bases). There are 13 residues in the CDR3. Germline V gene data show CDR1 as SEHNR and CDR2 as FQNEAQ (reference sequence). V lost 3 bases and J lost 7, with 12 bases in between. The chain's CDR3 is CASSFQTGCEAFF. The CDR3 coding sequence is TGTGCCAGCAGCTTTCAAACAGGGTGTGAAGCTTTCTTT.

This clone was counted between two and nine times. This rearrangement joins TRBV6-6 to TRBJ1-1; the D gene is possibly TRBD1 (5 bases). Germline loops: CDR1 MNHNY, CDR2 SVGAGI (reference sequence). Trimming stripped 10 bases from V and 5 bases from J, with 20 bases between. The CDR3 has 14 residues. The CDR3 DNA follows: TGTGCCACTTTAACGGGGGGGGTATGGACTGAAGCTTTCTTT. Amino acids: CATLTGGVWTEAFF.